The rows below give T cell receptor beta chains drawn from one sample of a study of radiotherapy plus CTLA-4 blockade in lung cancer. Here immunoSEQ multiplex PCR was the method, and the copy in TCRdb shows in-frame clones only, minus some. The sample contains tens of thousands of clones, around 79% of which appear only once. The source was peripheral blood, collected from a patient treated with radiotherapy plus ipilimumab. Receptors originate from a human donor with non-small cell lung cancer who had a complete response to radiotherapy plus ipilimumab. Each CDR3 is given with its conserved first and last residue. D genes are given only for firm matches. Size values are once, few and many counts, or a class for expanded clones, and some rows have none.

J gene | V gene | clone size | D gene | CDR3 protein | CDR3 DNA
TRBJ1-2 | TRBV7-2 | . | TRBD1 | CASSSDRGAGYTF | TGTGCCAGCAGCTCAGACAGGGGGGCTGGCTACACCTTC
TRBJ1-4 | TRBV7-6 | . | TRBD1 | CASSPSAGTGPNEKLFF | TGTGCCAGCAGCCCAAGCGCCGGGACAGGCCCTAATGAAAAACTGTTTTTT
TRBJ2-5 | TRBV28 | . | TRBD1 | CASSKGQGATQETQYF | TGTGCCAGCAGCAAGGGACAGGGGGCTACCCAAGAGACCCAGTACTTC
TRBJ1-4 | TRBV5-6 | once | . | CASSTRTVIEKLFF | TGTGCCAGCAGCACCCGGACTGTTATTGAAAAACTGTTTTTT
TRBJ2-1 | TRBV7-2 | . | TRBD1 | CASSLRTGRGNEQFF | TGTGCCAGCAGCTTGCGGACAGGGAGAGGTAATGAGCAGTTCTTC
TRBJ2-3 | TRBV14 | . | . | CASSQERRLAPDTQYF | TGTGCCAGCAGCCAAGAGAGAAGACTGGCCCCAGATACGCAGTATTTT
TRBJ2-2 | TRBV5-4 | few | TRBD1 | CASSPDRGRGTGELFF | TGTGCCAGCAGCCCGGACAGGGGGCGCGGGACCGGGGAGCTGTTTTTT
TRBJ2-7 | TRBV30 | . | . | CAWGRGSYEQYF | TGTGCCTGGGGCAGGGGTTCCTACGAGCAGTACTTC
TRBJ2-5 | TRBV6-6 | . | TRBD1 | CASRSTGVETQYF | TGTGCCAGCAGGTCAACAGGGGTAGAGACCCAGTACTTC
TRBJ1-2 | TRBV19 | . | . | CASSFGAGYTF | TGTGCCAGTAGTTTTGGGGCTGGCTACACCTTC
TRBJ2-5 | TRBV5-4 | few | . | CASSSGEETQYF | TGTGCCAGCAGCTCAGGGGAAGAGACCCAGTACTTC
TRBJ1-1 | TRBV14 | . | . | CASSQVELNTEAFF | TGTGCCAGCAGCCAAGTCGAGCTGAACACTGAAGCTTTCTTT
TRBJ2-3 | TRBV10-1 | . | TRBD2 | CASSSGTSADTQYF | TGCGCCAGCAGTTCCGGGACTAGCGCAGATACGCAGTATTTT
TRBJ2-5 | TRBV25-1 | . | TRBD1 | CASSPLLGQRETQYF | TGTGCCAGCAGCCCCCTGTTGGGACAGAGAGAGACCCAGTACTTC
TRBJ1-6 | TRBV5-1 | . | . | CASSPRSRGGAHSPLHF | TGCGCCAGCAGCCCCAGAAGCCGGGGGGGCGCACATTCACCCCTCCACTTT
TRBJ1-4 | TRBV7-9 | few | . | CASSFNGGVGEKLFF | TGTGCCAGCAGCTTTAACGGAGGGGTGGGTGAAAAACTGTTTTTT
TRBJ1-1 | TRBV6-5 | few | TRBD1 | CASRSLTGGTEAFF | TGTGCCAGCAGATCCCTGACAGGGGGGACTGAAGCTTTCTTT
TRBJ1-1 | TRBV6-1 | few | . | CASTLPNTEAFF | TGTGCCAGCACCCTCCCGAACACTGAAGCTTTCTTT
TRBJ2-4 | TRBV4-3 | . | . | CASSTHPGGGGGKNIQYF | TGCGCCAGCAGCACCCATCCGGGGGGCGGGGGAGGCAAAAACATTCAGTACTTC
TRBJ1-3 | TRBV7-9 | few | TRBD1 | CASSLRDSGNTIYF | TGTGCCAGCAGCCTCCGGGACAGTGGAAACACCATATATTTT
TRBJ1-3 | TRBV18 | . | . | CASSPEGAGNTIYF | TGTGCCAGCTCACCAGAGGGAGCTGGAAACACCATATATTTT
TRBJ1-6 | TRBV5-1 | . | . | CASSFQTENNSPLHF | TGCGCCAGCAGCTTCCAAACAGAAAATAATTCACCCCTCCACTTT
TRBJ1-4 | TRBV7-2 | . | . | CASSAEQGGEKLFF | TGTGCCAGCAGCGCCGAACAGGGCGGTGAAAAACTGTTTTTT
TRBJ1-4 | TRBV7-8 | . | . | CASSFGGDATNEKLFF | TGTGCCAGCAGCTTCGGGGGGGACGCGACTAATGAAAAACTGTTTTTT
TRBJ1-1 | TRBV10-2 | . | TRBD1 | CASSGQGGQTEAFF | TGCGCCAGCAGTGGACAGGGGGGGCAGACTGAAGCTTTCTTT
TRBJ1-5 | TRBV9 | few | TRBD1 | CASNGQGASNQPQHF | TGTGCCAGCAACGGACAGGGGGCAAGCAATCAGCCCCAGCATTTT
TRBJ1-5 | TRBV5-1 | . | . | CASSLQGSRNQPQHF | TGCGCCAGCAGCCTCCAGGGGTCGCGCAATCAGCCCCAGCATTTT
TRBJ2-2 | TRBV30 | . | . | CAWRGGMNTGELFF | TGTGCCTGGAGGGGCGGGATGAACACCGGGGAGCTGTTTTTT
TRBJ1-6 | TRBV23-1 | . | . | CASMGRGRHWNSPLHF | TGCGCCAGCATGGGCAGGGGACGTCATTGGAATTCACCCCTCCACTTT
TRBJ2-5 | TRBV27 | . | TRBD2 | CASSPGLAGVGETQYF | TGTGCCAGCAGTCCCGGACTAGCGGGAGTCGGGGAGACCCAGTACTTC